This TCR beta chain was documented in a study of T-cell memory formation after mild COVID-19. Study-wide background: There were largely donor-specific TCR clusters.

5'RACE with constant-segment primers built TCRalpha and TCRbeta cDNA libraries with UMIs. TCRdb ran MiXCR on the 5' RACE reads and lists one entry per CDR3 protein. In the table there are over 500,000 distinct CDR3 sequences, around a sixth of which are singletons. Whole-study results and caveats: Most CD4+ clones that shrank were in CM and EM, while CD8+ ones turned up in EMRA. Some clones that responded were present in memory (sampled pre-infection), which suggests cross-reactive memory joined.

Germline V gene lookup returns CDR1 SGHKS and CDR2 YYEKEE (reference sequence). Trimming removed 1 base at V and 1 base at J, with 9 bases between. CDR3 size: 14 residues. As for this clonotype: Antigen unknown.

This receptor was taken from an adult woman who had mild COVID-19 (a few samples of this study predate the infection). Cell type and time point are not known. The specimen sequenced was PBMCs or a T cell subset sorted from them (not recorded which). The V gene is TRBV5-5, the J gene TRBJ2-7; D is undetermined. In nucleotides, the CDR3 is TGTGCCAGCAGCTTGACTGCAGGTTCCTACGAGCAGTACTTC. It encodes CASSLTAGSYEQYF.